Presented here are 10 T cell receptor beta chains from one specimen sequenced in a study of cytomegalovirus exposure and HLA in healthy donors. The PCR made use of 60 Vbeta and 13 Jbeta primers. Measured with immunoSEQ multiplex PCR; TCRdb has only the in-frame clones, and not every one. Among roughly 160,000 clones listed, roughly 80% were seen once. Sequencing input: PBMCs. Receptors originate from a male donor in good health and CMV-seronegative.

The CDR3 region is CASSKTGVQPQHF. In DNA, the CDR3 is TGTGCCAGCAGCAAGACAGGGGTTCAGCCCCAGCATTTT. The chain employs TRBV5-6 and TRBJ1-5, with 8 bases matching TRBD1. This CDR3 is 13 amino acids long. The junction had 3 bases not matched to a gene; V was cut back by 4 bases and J by 6 bases. Germline V gene sequence: CDR1 SGHDT, CDR2 YYEEEE.

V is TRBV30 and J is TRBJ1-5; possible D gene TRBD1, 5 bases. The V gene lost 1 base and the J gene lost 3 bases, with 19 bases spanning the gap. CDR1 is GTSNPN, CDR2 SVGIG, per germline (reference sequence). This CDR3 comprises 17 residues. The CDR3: CAWSGGTGGDYNQPQHF. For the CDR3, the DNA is TGTGCCTGGAGTGGCGGGACCGGAGGGGACTACAATCAGCCCCAGCATTTT.

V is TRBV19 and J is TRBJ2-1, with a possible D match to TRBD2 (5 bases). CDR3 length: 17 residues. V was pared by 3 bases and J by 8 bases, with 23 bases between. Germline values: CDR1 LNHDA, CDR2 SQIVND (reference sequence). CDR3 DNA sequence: TGTGCCAGTAGTATTGGTGTTGGACTTCCTATCCTGTATGAGCAGTTCTTC. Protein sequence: CASSIGVGLPILYEQFF.

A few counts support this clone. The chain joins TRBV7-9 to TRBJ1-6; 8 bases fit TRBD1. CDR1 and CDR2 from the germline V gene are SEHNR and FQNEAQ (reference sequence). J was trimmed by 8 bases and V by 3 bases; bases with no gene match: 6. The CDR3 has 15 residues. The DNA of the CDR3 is TGTGCCAGCAGCTTGAGGACAGGGTATGATTCACCCCTCCACTTT. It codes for CASSLRTGYDSPLHF.

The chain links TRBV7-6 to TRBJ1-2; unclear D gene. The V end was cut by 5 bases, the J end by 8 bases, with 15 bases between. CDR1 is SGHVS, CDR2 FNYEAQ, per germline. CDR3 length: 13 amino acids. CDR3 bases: TGTGCCAGCAGCCCCGGGTGGTTGCAAGGCTACACCTTC. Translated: CASSPGWLQGYTF.

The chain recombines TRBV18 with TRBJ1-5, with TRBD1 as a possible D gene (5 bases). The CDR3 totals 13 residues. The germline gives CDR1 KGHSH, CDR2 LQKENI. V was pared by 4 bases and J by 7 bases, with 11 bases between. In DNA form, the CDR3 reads TGTGCCAGCTCACTCCTGACAGAACAGCCCCAGCATTTT. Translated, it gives CASSLLTEQPQHF.

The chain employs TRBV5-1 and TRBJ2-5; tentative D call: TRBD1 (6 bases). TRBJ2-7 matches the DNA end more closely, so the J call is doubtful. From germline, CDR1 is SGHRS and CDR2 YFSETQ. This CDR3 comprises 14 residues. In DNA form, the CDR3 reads TGCGCCAGCAGCTTGGAACAGGGACCCTACGAGCAGTACTTC. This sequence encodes CASSLEQGPYEQYF.

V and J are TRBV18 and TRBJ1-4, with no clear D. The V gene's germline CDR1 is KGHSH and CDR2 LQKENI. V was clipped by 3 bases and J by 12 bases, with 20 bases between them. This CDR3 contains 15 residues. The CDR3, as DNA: TGTGCCAGCTCACCGATTTCGAGTCCCCAACGGGAACTGTTTTTT. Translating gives CASSPISSPQRELFF.

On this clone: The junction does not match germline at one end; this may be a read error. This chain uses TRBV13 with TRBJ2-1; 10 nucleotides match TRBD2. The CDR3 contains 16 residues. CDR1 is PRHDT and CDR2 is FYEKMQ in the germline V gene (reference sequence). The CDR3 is CASSLESGGAFNEQFF. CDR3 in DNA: TGTGCCAGCAGTTTAGAGAGCGGGGGGGCATTCAATGAGCAGTTCTTC.

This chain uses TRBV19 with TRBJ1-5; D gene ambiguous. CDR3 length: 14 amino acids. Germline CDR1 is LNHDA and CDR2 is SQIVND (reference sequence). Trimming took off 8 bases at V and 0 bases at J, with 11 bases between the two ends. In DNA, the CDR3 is TGTGCCAGTCTTTCAGGAATTAGCAATCAGCCCCAGCATTTT. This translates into CASLSGISNQPQHF.